The rows below give T cell receptor beta chains drawn from one sample of a study of shared clonotypes between healthy human individuals. This table comes from immunoSEQ multiplex PCR, and its TCRdb copy is limited to in-frame clones, with some not included. Among approximately 1,500,000 clones listed, roughly 96% were seen once. Sequenced sample: naive CD4+ T cells sorted from blood. The source of these receptors is a man in his thirties or forties in good health. Each CDR3 is given with its conserved first and last residue. Each record gives: CDR3 length, D gene, V gene, J gene, CDR3 DNA, CDR3 protein. D genes are given only for firm matches.

>15|TRBD2|TRBV7-6|TRBJ2-3
TGTGCCAGCAGTCCTTTAGCGGGAGGCGCAGATACGCAGTATTTT
CASSPLAGGADTQYF
>15|-|TRBV5-1|TRBJ2-7
TGCGCCAGCAGCTTTAATTTCCAGGCCCCCTACGAGCAGTACTTC
CASSFNFQAPYEQYF
>16|-|TRBV4-3|TRBJ2-1
TGCGCCAGCAGCCAAGGATTGGTTAAAGCCTACAATGAGCAGTTCTTC
CASSQGLVKAYNEQFF
>15|TRBD2|TRBV7-8|TRBJ2-1
TGTGCCAGCAGCGGAGCCGGGACTAGCATCGATGAGCAGTTCTTC
CASSGAGTSIDEQFF
>14|-|TRBV7-2|TRBJ2-2
TGTGCCAGCAGCTTAGAGTACGGCAGCGGGGAGCTGTTTTTT
CASSLEYGSGELFF
>13|-|TRBV6-1|TRBJ2-1
TGTGCCAGCGCGGAGGTGTCGGAGAGTGAGCAGTTCTTC
CASAEVSESEQFF
>16|-|TRBV11-2|TRBJ2-2
TGTGCCAGCAGCTTAGATCGGAACAGGTTAACCGGGGAGCTGTTTTTT
CASSLDRNRLTGELFF
>16|TRBD1|TRBV5-6|TRBJ2-2
TGTGCCAGCAGCGAGACAGGGGGCGCGAACACCGGGGAGCTGTTTTTT
CASSETGGANTGELFF
>15|-|TRBV11-2|TRBJ2-7
TGTGCCAGCAGCTTAACTCCCAACCCCTCCTACGAGCAGTACTTC
CASSLTPNPSYEQYF
>16|-|TRBV4-2|TRBJ1-5
TGTGCCAGCAGCCAAGGGGCAGGAAACAGGAATCAGCCCCAGCATTTT
CASSQGAGNRNQPQHF
>15|TRBD2|TRBV5-4|TRBJ2-7
TGTGCCAGCAGCTCCGGGACTAGCGGACCCTACGAGCAGTACTTC
CASSSGTSGPYEQYF
>16|-|TRBV27|TRBJ1-2
TGTGCCAGCAGTCCACTTCCGGGGTTTCCTCTGCGGGGCTACACCTTC
CASSPLPGFPLRGYTF